This section outlines one T cell receptor beta chain sequence together with its context. Its antigen remains unidentified. Germline V gene data show CDR1 as SGDLS and CDR2 as YYNGEE. The V end lost 0 bases, the J end lost 3 bases, and 9 bases lay between the germline ends. The CDR3 runs 14 residues. Assay: immunoSEQ multiplex PCR; the TCRdb copy retains only in-frame clones and omits some. This table has roughly 60,000 clones, around 86% appearing once. This entry is derived from a study of glioma-infiltrating T cells after dendritic cell vaccination. About the study: Dendritic cell vaccination trial patients had either newly diagnosed or recurrent glioblastoma. Dendritic cell vaccine was injected intradermally three times, biweekly.

Study observations and caveats: Survival was not directly related to TCR clonality in these patients.

Time point denoted: after dendritic cell vaccination, including at tumor progression/relapse. Before vaccination, two weeks after the third vaccination, and at progression, PBMC were collected. Sequencing was performed on blood, taken after dendritic cell vaccination. The V call is TRBV9, the J call TRBJ1-2; D gene ambiguous. The clonotype comes from a human donor with glioblastoma. CDR3 loop: CASSVGMSHYGYTF. The CDR3 DNA follows: TGTGCCAGCAGCGTAGGTATGAGTCACTATGGCTACACCTTC.